The clone carrying this TCR beta chain was counted ten times or more. Its antigen is currently unknown. The CDR3 is made up of 15 amino acids. J gave up 6 bases and V 3 bases, and 7 bases lay outside the gene matches. Germline V gene sequence: CDR1 SGDLS, CDR2 YYNGEE. The data derive from a study of early T cells in non-severe SARS-CoV-2 infection. In the study overall: The chains were unpaired, and the sequenced material was bulk RNA from unsorted whole blood.

Unique molecular identifiers were attached to individual cDNA molecules. MiXCR, applied by TCRdb to the 5' RACE reads, yields one record per CDR3 protein. The sample holds around 57,000 distinct CDR3 sequences; around 8% are singletons and the top ten take about 9.4%. Study-wide points: Reliance on VDJdb matching favored anti-spike CD8 responses; private and CD4 specificities were missed.

The sample taken for sequencing was whole blood. This receptor was obtained from an adult who was a healthcare worker with PCR-confirmed SARS-CoV-2 infection or an uninfected control (not recorded which). This rearrangement joins TRBV9 to TRBJ1-5; 9 bases fit TRBD1. CDR3 residues: CASSAGTGSSQPQHF. CDR3 DNA sequence: TGTGCCAGCAGCGCTGGGACAGGGAGTAGTCAGCCCCAGCATTTT.